The clone carrying this T cell receptor (beta chain) was counted many times. Its antigen is not identified. The entry originates in a study of blood T cells in healthy people across ages. Findings and limits, study-wide: Naive and antigen-experienced cells were not separated, limiting conclusive comparison. With naive T cell percentage, TCR beta diversity showed a strong correlation. The long-lived group displayed more naive CD4+ cells, plus higher diversity, than the aged donors did.

V lost 6 bases, J lost 5 bases, and 10 bases lay in between. This CDR3 is built from 12 residues. A second about 7 to 12 cycle PCR used barcoded and J-beta primers. A template-switch adaptor containing 12 random nucleotides labeled each cDNA molecule. One entry per CDR3 protein results from TCRdb running MiXCR on the 5' RACE reads. The repertoire consists of around 1.5 million distinct CDR3 sequences, with about 35% occurring once and the leading ten covering around 11%. This chain connects TRBV12-3 or TRBV12-4 to TRBJ2-5; D not certain. The origin of this receptor is a woman younger than 45 in good health. Material for sequencing was blood. This chain's CDR3 is CASSSAVETQYF. DNA of the CDR3: TGTGCCAGCAGCTCGGCAGTTGAGACCCAGTACTTC.